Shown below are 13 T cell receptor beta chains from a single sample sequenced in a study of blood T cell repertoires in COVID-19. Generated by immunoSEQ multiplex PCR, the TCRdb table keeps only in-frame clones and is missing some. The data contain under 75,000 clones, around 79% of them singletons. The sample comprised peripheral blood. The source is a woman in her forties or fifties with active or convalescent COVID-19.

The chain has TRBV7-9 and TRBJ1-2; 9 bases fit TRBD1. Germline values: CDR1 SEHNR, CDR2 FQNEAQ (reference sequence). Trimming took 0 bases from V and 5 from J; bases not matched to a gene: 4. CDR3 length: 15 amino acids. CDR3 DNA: TGTGCCAGCAGCTTAGCGGGGACAGGGAGGTATGGCTACACCTTC. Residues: CASSLAGTGRYGYTF.

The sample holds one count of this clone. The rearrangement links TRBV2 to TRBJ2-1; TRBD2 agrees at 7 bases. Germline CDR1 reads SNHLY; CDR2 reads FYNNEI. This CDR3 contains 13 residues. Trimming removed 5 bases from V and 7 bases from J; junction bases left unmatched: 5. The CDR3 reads CASSSGNSNEQFF. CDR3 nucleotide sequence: TGTGCCAGCAGTAGCGGGAACTCGAATGAGCAGTTCTTC.

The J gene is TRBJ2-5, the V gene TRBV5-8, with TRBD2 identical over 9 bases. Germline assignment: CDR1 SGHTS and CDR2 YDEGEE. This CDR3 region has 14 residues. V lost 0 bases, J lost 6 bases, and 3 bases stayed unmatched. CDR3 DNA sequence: TGTGCCAGCAGCTTGGGAGCGGGAGGAAAGACCCAGTACTTC. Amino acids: CASSLGAGGKTQYF.

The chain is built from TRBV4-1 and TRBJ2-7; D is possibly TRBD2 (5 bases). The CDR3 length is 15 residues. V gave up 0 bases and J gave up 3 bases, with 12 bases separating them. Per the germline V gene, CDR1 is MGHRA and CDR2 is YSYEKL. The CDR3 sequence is CASSQDTREFYEQYF. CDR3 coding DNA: TGCGCCAGCAGCCAAGATACGAGGGAGTTCTACGAGCAGTACTTC.

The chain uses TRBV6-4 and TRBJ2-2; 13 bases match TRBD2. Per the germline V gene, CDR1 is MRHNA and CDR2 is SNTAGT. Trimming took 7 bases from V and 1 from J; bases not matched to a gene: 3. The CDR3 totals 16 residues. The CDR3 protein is CASKRLAGGNTGELFF. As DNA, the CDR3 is TGTGCCAGCAAAAGACTAGCGGGAGGGAACACCGGGGAGCTGTTTTTT.

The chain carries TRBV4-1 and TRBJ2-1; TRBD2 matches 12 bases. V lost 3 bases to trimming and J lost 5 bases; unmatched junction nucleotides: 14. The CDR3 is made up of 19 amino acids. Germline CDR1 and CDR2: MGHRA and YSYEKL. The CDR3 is CASSHARASGRGPDNEQFF. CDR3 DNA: TGCGCCAGCAGCCATGCTCGGGCTAGCGGGAGGGGGCCCGACAATGAGCAGTTCTTC.

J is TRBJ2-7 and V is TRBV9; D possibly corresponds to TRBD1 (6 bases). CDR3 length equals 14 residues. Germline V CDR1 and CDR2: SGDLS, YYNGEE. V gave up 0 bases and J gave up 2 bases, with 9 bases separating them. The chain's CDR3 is CASSVGQVPYEQYF. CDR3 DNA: TGTGCCAGCAGCGTAGGACAGGTCCCCTACGAGCAGTACTTC. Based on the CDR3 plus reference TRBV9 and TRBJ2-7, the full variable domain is DSGVTQTPKHLITATGQRVTLRCSPRSGDLSVYWYQQSLDQGLQFLIQYYNGEERAKGNILERFSAQQFPDLHSELNLSSLELGDSALYFCASSVGQVPYEQYFGPGTRLTVT.

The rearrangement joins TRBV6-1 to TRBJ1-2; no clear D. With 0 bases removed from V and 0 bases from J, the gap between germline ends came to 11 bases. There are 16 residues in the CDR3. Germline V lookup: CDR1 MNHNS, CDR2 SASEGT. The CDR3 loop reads CASSEAIGRTNYGYTF. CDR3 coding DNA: TGTGCCAGCAGTGAAGCGATAGGCAGGACTAACTATGGCTACACCTTC.

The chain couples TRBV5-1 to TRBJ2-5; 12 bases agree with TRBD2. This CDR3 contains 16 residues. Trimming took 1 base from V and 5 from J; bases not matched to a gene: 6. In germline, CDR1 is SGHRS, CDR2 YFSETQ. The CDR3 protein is CASSLSSGRAGETQYF. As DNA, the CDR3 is TGCGCCAGCAGCTTGTCTAGCGGGAGGGCGGGGGAGACCCAGTACTTC.

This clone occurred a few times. CDR3 DNA sequence: TGCGCCAGCAGCTTGGGCGGTATGAACACTGAAGCTTTCTTT. Protein sequence: CASSLGGMNTEAFF. This chain connects TRBV5-1 to TRBJ1-1; D uncertain. The CDR3 extends over 14 amino acids. Germline V gene data show CDR1 as SGHRS and CDR2 as YFSETQ. Trimming stripped 0 bases from V and 0 bases from J, with 6 bases between.

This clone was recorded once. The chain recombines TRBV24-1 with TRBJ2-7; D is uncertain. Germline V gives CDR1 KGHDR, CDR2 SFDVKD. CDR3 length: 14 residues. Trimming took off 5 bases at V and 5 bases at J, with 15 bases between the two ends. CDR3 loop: CATSAGGTTDEQYF. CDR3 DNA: TGTGCCACCAGTGCGGGTGGAACAACTGACGAGCAGTACTTC.

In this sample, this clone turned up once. The CDR3 spells CASSSGLAGGTDTQYF. The CDR3 bases are TGTGCCAGCAGTTCCGGACTAGCGGGAGGAACAGATACGCAGTATTTT. The chain is built from TRBV6-2 or TRBV6-3 and TRBJ2-3; 14 bases are a match to TRBD2. The J segment lost 3 bases and the V segment lost 4 bases, leaving 3 bases of the junction unmatched. Looked up from germline, CDR1 is MNHEY and CDR2 is SVGEGT. The CDR3 is made up of 16 amino acids.

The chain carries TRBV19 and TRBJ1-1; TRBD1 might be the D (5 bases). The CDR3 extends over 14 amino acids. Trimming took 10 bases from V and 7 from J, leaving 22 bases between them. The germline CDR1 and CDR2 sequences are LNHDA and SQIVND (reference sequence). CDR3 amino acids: CATTIDGGWGEAFF. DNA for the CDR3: TGTGCCACCACCATCGACGGGGGATGGGGTGAAGCTTTCTTT.